The 8 T cell receptor beta chains below come from one sample, sequenced in a study of T cell changes during pregnancy in multiple sclerosis. Method: immunoSEQ multiplex PCR; TCRdb's copy keeps in-frame clones and lacks some. The table lists 40,000 or so clones, 80% to 95% of them singletons, with about 0.4% in the top ten. The material sequenced was CD4+ T cells from peripheral blood mononuclear cells, taken after pregnancy. Every receptor here comes from a female donor in good health, enrolled as a control in a pregnancy study.

The chain uses TRBV29-1 and TRBJ2-1, with 10 bases aligning to TRBD1. Unmatched junction bases numbered 15, after V lost 1 base and J lost 0 bases. The CDR3 contains 20 residues. Looked up from germline, CDR1 is SQVTM and CDR2 is ANQGSEA. This chain's CDR3 is CSVEGVRGTGAVSSYNEQFF. The CDR3 DNA reads as TGCAGCGTTGAAGGGGTTCGAGGGACAGGGGCCGTTAGCTCCTACAATGAGCAGTTCTTC.

J is TRBJ2-4 and V is TRBV19; perhaps TRBD1 as D (7 bases). The CDR3 contains 17 residues. With 2 bases removed from V and 0 bases from J, the gap between germline ends came to 14 bases. Germline CDR1 is LNHDA and CDR2 is SQIVND (reference sequence). CDR3 in DNA: TGTGCCAGTAGTATACGGGAGACAGGGAGAGCCAAAAACATTCAGTACTTC. Protein: CASSIRETGRAKNIQYF.

The CDR3: CASTRETQYF. CDR3 bases: TGTGCCAGTACGCGGGAGACCCAGTACTTC. The chain joins TRBV19 to TRBJ2-5; D unclear. The CDR3 sequence is 10 residues long. The V gene's germline CDR1 is LNHDA and CDR2 SQIVND (reference sequence). The germline V and J ends were trimmed by 7 bases and 5 bases, with 5 bases remaining between them. The full variable domain, its missing parts supplied by reference TRBV19 and TRBJ2-5, is DGGITQSPKYLFRKEGQNVTLSCEQNLNHDAMYWYRQDPGQGLRLIYYSQIVNDFQKGDIAEGYSVSREKKESFPLTVTSAQKNPTAFYLCASTRETQYFGPGTRLLVL.

This clone showed up just a few times. The genes are TRBV18 and TRBJ1-1; D ambiguous. This CDR3 contains 16 residues. Trimming cost V 0 bases and J 5 bases, with 16 bases left between them. CDR1 KGHSH and CDR2 LQKENI come from the germline V gene. CDR3 sequence (DNA): TGTGCCAGCTCACCACCGATGGGAGGGAGGCAGACTGAAGCTTTCTTT. This translates into CASSPPMGGRQTEAFF.

CDR3 residues: CASSPGNEQFF. CDR3 DNA: TGTGCCAGCAGCCCGGGGAATGAGCAGTTCTTC. The chain has TRBV11-2 and TRBJ2-1, with D possibly TRBD2 on 5 matching bases. CDR1 and CDR2 (germline): SGHAT, FQNNGV. V lost 5 bases and J 7 bases, leaving 6 bases between the germline ends. The CDR3 length is 11 residues.

This sequence joins TRBV6-5 and TRBJ1-2, with 7 nucleotides matching TRBD1. The CDR3 sequence is 16 residues long. The junction had 9 bases not matched to a gene; V was cut back by 3 bases and J by 2 bases. In germline, CDR1 is MNHEY, CDR2 SVGAGI. The CDR3 spells CASSYRSRDSNYGYTF. The CDR3 region has the DNA TGTGCCAGCAGTTATCGAAGCCGGGACAGCAACTATGGCTACACCTTC.

V is TRBV5-1 and J is TRBJ1-4; 10 bases are shared with TRBD1. The CDR3 contains 16 residues. Germline V gene data show CDR1 as SGHRS and CDR2 as YFSETQ. Trimming took 4 bases from V and 0 from J; bases not matched to a gene: 3. CDR3 region: CASSRTGGATNEKLFF. The CDR3 DNA sequence: TGCGCCAGCAGCCGGACAGGGGGAGCAACTAATGAAAAACTGTTTTTT.

This chain uses TRBV11-2 with TRBJ2-2; 7 bases line up with TRBD2. The germline gives CDR1 SGHAT, CDR2 FQNNGV. Trimming removed 1 base from V and 6 bases from J; junction bases left unmatched: 8. There are 16 residues in the CDR3. The CDR3 protein is CASSLVGEGRAGELFF. The CDR3 DNA reads TGTGCCAGCAGCTTAGTTGGGGAGGGCCGCGCCGGGGAGCTGTTTTTT.